One and the same sample provided the 15 T cell receptor beta chains below, sequenced in a study of Ad26.COV2.S vaccination and SARS-CoV-2 variants. Sequencing used immunoSEQ multiplex PCR; TCRdb keeps in-frame clones, though not all of them. The table records a few hundred thousand clones, about 83% of them present only once. Treatment of the sample: around 19 received Ad26.COV2.S at low or high dose, single or two shots; roughly five received placebo; per-sample allocation not given. Samples analyzed were those drawn on day 63 after the first vaccine or placebo injection. Material: peripheral blood, obtained in a trial of Ad26.COV2.S vaccine versus placebo. Receptors originate from a person between 18 and 65 years old who received the Ad26.COV2.S COVID-19 vaccine or a placebo.

This clone was seen a few times. The chain combines TRBV27 with TRBJ2-2; 9 nucleotides agree with TRBD2. CDR1 is MNHEY and CDR2 is SMNVEV in the germline V gene (reference sequence). This CDR3 is 16 amino acids long. The junction had 5 bases not matched to a gene; V was cut back by 6 bases and J by 0 bases. The DNA for the CDR3 is TGTGCCAGCAGCTCCATAGCGGGGGCGAACACCGGGGAGCTGTTTTTT. As protein: CASSSIAGANTGELFF.

This sequence joins TRBV7-3 and TRBJ2-1; 12 bases are a match to TRBD1. The CDR3 sequence is 14 residues long. Germline V gives CDR1 SGHTA, CDR2 FQGTGA. Trimming took 7 bases from V and 7 from J; bases not matched to a gene: 5. Here the CDR3 reads CASKGQGADNEQFF. The DNA for the CDR3 is TGTGCCAGCAAGGGACAGGGGGCTGATAATGAGCAGTTCTTC.

The CDR3 spells CASSEPYNTEAFF. The CDR3 DNA is TGTGCCAGCAGTGAGCCTTATAACACTGAAGCTTTCTTT. The chain links TRBV6-2 or TRBV6-3 to TRBJ1-1; D ambiguous. V lost 5 bases and J lost 2, with 9 bases in between. Germline lookup yields CDR1 MNHEY and CDR2 SVGEGT. The CDR3 length is 13 residues.

The CDR3 region has the DNA TGTGCCAGCAGCCCCGGGACTTACGAGCAGTACGTC. It yields the protein CASSPGTYEQYV. The chain couples TRBV6-2 or TRBV6-3 to TRBJ2-7; D perhaps matches TRBD2 (6 bases). This CDR3 contains 12 residues. Germline-derived CDR1 and CDR2 are MNHEY and SVGEGT. V shed 6 bases and J shed 4 bases, with 10 bases lying between them.

The chain links TRBV5-1 to TRBJ1-1, with D unclear. The CDR3 contains 15 residues. CDR1 is SGHRS and CDR2 is YFSETQ in the germline V gene. V was trimmed by 0 bases and J by 4 bases, leaving 13 bases between them. CDR3 amino acids: CASSLESPVPTEAFF. The CDR3 DNA sequence: TGCGCCAGCAGCTTGGAGTCCCCCGTCCCCACTGAAGCTTTCTTT.

This clone was detected only once. The rearrangement uses TRBV5-1 and TRBJ1-4; 7 positions agree with TRBD1. With 4 bases clipped from V and 4 bases from J, the junction kept 4 bases outside the gene matches. The CDR3 sequence is 14 residues long. Germline CDR1 is SGHRS and CDR2 is YFSETQ. CDR3 nucleotide sequence: TGCGCCAGCAGCAGGGGACAGAGTAATGAAAAACTGTTTTTT. It codes for CASSRGQSNEKLFF.

The CDR3 protein is CAISPGLAGGVGETQYF. CDR3 DNA sequence: TGTGCCATCAGCCCGGGACTAGCGGGAGGGGTGGGGGAGACCCAGTACTTC. The V call is TRBV10-3, the J call TRBJ2-5; 16 bases match TRBD2. The ends lost 6 bases at V and 5 bases at J; junction bases unmatched: 9. The CDR3 loop spans 17 amino acids. Germline CDR1 reads ENHRY; CDR2 reads SYGVKD.

In its sample, this clone was seen a few times. The chain recombines TRBV5-1 with TRBJ2-6, with D maybe TRBD2 (5 bases). Trimming removed 0 bases at V and 1 base at J, with 5 bases between. The CDR3 runs 15 residues. Looked up from germline, CDR1 is SGHRS and CDR2 is YFSETQ. DNA for the CDR3: TGCGCCAGCAGCTTGGGAGGGTCTGGGGCCAACGTCCTGACTTTC. This gives the protein CASSLGGSGANVLTF.

The rearrangement joins TRBV3-1 (or the pseudogene TRBV3-2) to TRBJ2-2; D gene ambiguous. V was cut by 2 bases and J by 4 bases, with 5 bases left in between. The CDR3 length is 13 residues. Per the germline V gene, CDR1 is LGHDT and CDR2 is YNNKEL (reference sequence). This chain's CDR3 is CASSQQPTGELFF. CDR3 coding DNA: TGTGCCAGCAGCCAACAGCCCACCGGGGAGCTGTTTTTT.

CDR3 loop: CASSQAIEETQYF. As DNA, the CDR3 is TGTGCCAGCAGCCAAGCGATCGAAGAGACCCAGTACTTC. This chain connects TRBV4-2 to TRBJ2-5; D unresolved. The V and J ends lost 1 base and 3 bases respectively, with 6 bases between them. This CDR3 has 13 amino acids. CDR1 and CDR2 (germline): LGHNA, YNFKEQ.

This clone appeared once. The chain couples TRBV19 to TRBJ1-1; no reliable D call. Germline assignment: CDR1 LNHDA and CDR2 SQIVND (reference sequence). V lost 5 bases and J 0 bases, leaving 10 bases between the germline ends. This CDR3 contains 14 residues. Written as DNA, the CDR3 is TGTGCCAGTAGTCGCCGCGGGGTGAACACTGAAGCTTTCTTT. This gives the protein CASSRRGVNTEAFF.

The rearrangement links TRBV27 to TRBJ2-3; 10 bases fit TRBD1. CDR3 length: 13 amino acids. V shed 6 bases and J 9 bases; nucleotides not matched to a gene: 6. The germline V gene encodes CDR1 MNHEY and CDR2 SMNVEV (reference sequence). The CDR3 bases are TGTGCCAGCAGACAACCGGGACAGGGGACGCAGTATTTT. Amino acid sequence: CASRQPGQGTQYF.

V and J are TRBV5-4 and TRBJ2-2; no definite D call. CDR1 and CDR2 from the germline V gene are SGHNT and YYREEE (reference sequence). The V end was cut by 3 bases, the J end by 1 base, with 7 bases between. CDR3 length equals 14 residues. CDR3 in amino acids: CASSSAENTGELFF. The CDR3 DNA reads as TGTGCCAGCAGCTCGGCAGAGAACACCGGGGAGCTGTTTTTT.

The chain uses TRBV6-2 or TRBV6-3 and TRBJ2-3; D is possibly TRBD2 (6 bases). The V and J ends lost 3 bases and 2 bases respectively, with 12 bases between them. CDR3 length equals 15 residues. CDR1 is MNHEY, CDR2 SVGEGT, per germline. CDR3 bases: TGTGCCAGCAGTTATGGGAGGACCCCCACAGATACGCAGTATTTT. Its protein product is CASSYGRTPTDTQYF.

The chain combines TRBV30 with TRBJ1-4; D unclear. The CDR3 length is 17 residues. Looked up from germline, CDR1 is GTSNPN and CDR2 is SVGIG (reference sequence). V was clipped by 1 base and J by 0 bases, with 15 bases between them. CDR3 region: CAWSGRRTLATNEKLFF. CDR3 nucleotides: TGTGCCTGGAGTGGCCGAAGGACCCTTGCAACTAATGAAAAACTGTTTTTT.